These T cell receptor beta chains were read from a single sample in a study of neurological immune-mediated disorders. TCRdb re-called the 5' RACE reads through MiXCR, storing one row per CDR3 protein. The table lists tens of thousands of distinct CDR3 sequences, 10% of them singletons. Sequencing input: PBMCs. All receptors derive from a man aged 25-45 years in good health. Each CDR3 is given with its conserved first and last residue. Each record gives: clone size, D gene, J gene, V gene, CDR3 DNA, CDR3 protein. A D gene is named only where the DNA matches it firmly. Clone size is stated in some rows and not others, as once, few, many or a class when expanded.

size: many; D: NA; J: TRBJ2-5; V: TRBV7-3; DNA: TGTGCCAGCAGCTTTTCATCAGGAGAGACCCAGTACTTC; CDR3: CASSFSSGETQYF
size: NA; D: NA; J: TRBJ1-6; V: TRBV6-4; DNA: TGTGCCAGCAGTTCGACAGCGATTAATTCACCCCTCCACTTT; CDR3: CASSSTAINSPLHF
size: NA; D: NA; J: TRBJ2-3; V: TRBV2; DNA: TGTGCCAGCAGTGCGCCAGGCGTCTCTCAGGCAGATACGCAGTATTTT; CDR3: CASSAPGVSQADTQYF
size: many; D: NA; J: TRBJ1-3; V: TRBV20-1; DNA: TGCAGTGCTAGGGTCTCCAACAGGGAAGGGGGAAACACCATATATTTT; CDR3: CSARVSNREGGNTIYF
size: many; D: TRBD2; J: TRBJ2-7; V: TRBV7-9; DNA: TGTGCCAGCAGCCGTGCGACTAGCGGGAGTCGTGTCGAGCAGTACTTC; CDR3: CASSRATSGSRVEQYF
size: many; D: NA; J: TRBJ2-2; V: TRBV9; DNA: TGTGCCAGCAGCGTCCGGGTCTCGAACACCGGGGAGCTGTTTTTT; CDR3: CASSVRVSNTGELFF
size: few; D: NA; J: TRBJ1-2; V: TRBV3-1; DNA: TGTGCCAGCAGCCAAGATCTGATGGGTGGCTATGGCTACACCTTC; CDR3: CASSQDLMGGYGYTF
size: many; D: NA; J: TRBJ2-6; V: TRBV5-1; DNA: TGCGCCAGCAGCTCACGGACGGCGTCCTCTGGGGCCAACGTCCTGACTTTC; CDR3: CASSSRTASSGANVLTF
size: many; D: NA; J: TRBJ2-7; V: TRBV6-1; DNA: TGTGCCAGCACCCCGTCTAGAATCTACGAGCAGTACTTC; CDR3: CASTPSRIYEQYF
size: many; D: NA; J: TRBJ1-3; V: TRBV7-8; DNA: TGTGCCAGCGGGGAGACACTGTCTGGAAACACCATATATTTT; CDR3: CASGETLSGNTIYF
size: few; D: NA; J: TRBJ2-7; V: TRBV19; DNA: TGTGCCAGTAGTCTGAGGGAAGTGGGCGACTACGAGCAGTACTTC; CDR3: CASSLREVGDYEQYF
size: many; D: TRBD2; J: TRBJ2-7; V: TRBV29-1; DNA: TGCAGCGTTGAAGATCGAGGGAGGGCCTCCTACGAGCAGTACTTC; CDR3: CSVEDRGRASYEQYF
size: NA; D: NA; J: TRBJ2-2; V: TRBV20-1; DNA: TGCAGTGCCCGAATGCCTCGCGGGACAGTATACACCGGGGAGCTGTTTTTT; CDR3: CSARMPRGTVYTGELFF
size: many; D: TRBD1; J: TRBJ2-3; V: TRBV6-5; DNA: TGTGCCAGCAGAAGGGACAGGGAAAGAGATACGCAGTATTTT; CDR3: CASRRDRERDTQYF
size: many; D: NA; J: TRBJ2-5; V: TRBV29-1; DNA: TGCAGCGGCGATTTGGGGGGGCCAGAGACCCAGTACTTC; CDR3: CSGDLGGPETQYF
size: many; D: NA; J: TRBJ2-7; V: TRBV29-1; DNA: TGCAGCGCCGCACCTAGTCCTTCCTACGAGCAGTACTTC; CDR3: CSAAPSPSYEQYF
size: many; D: NA; J: TRBJ2-2; V: TRBV29-1; DNA: TGCAGCGTTGTTGTGGGTCTGAACACCGGGGAGCTGTTTTTT; CDR3: CSVVVGLNTGELFF
size: many; D: NA; J: TRBJ2-1; V: TRBV7-2; DNA: TGTGCCAGCAGCATAACCTACAATGAGCAGTTCTTC; CDR3: CASSITYNEQFF
size: many; D: TRBD2; J: TRBJ2-3; V: TRBV20-1; DNA: TGCAGTGCTAGAGTATCAGGACTAGCGGACCGACCTATCAACACAGATACGCAGTATTTT; CDR3: CSARVSGLADRPINTDTQYF
size: many; D: NA; J: TRBJ2-7; V: TRBV14; DNA: TGTGCCAGCAGCCAGACTATAGGACCACCGTACTTC; CDR3: CASSQTIGPPYF
size: many; D: TRBD2; J: TRBJ2-1; V: TRBV7-2; DNA: TGTGCCAGCAGCCCGGGACTAGCGATCGAGCAGTTCTTC; CDR3: CASSPGLAIEQFF
size: many; D: NA; J: TRBJ2-2; V: TRBV7-9; DNA: TGTGCCAGCCAACGATCTCCAGGGGACACCGGGGAGCTGTTTTTT; CDR3: CASQRSPGDTGELFF
size: many; D: NA; J: TRBJ2-7; V: TRBV12-3/TRBV12-4; DNA: TGTGCCAGCAGTCTCAGGGGTGGCGAGCAGTACTTC; CDR3: CASSLRGGEQYF
size: many; D: TRBD1; J: TRBJ2-1; V: TRBV3-1; DNA: TGTGCCAGCAGCCAAGATAGAGGGACAGCAGCCTACAATGAGCAGTTCTTC; CDR3: CASSQDRGTAAYNEQFF
size: many; D: NA; J: TRBJ2-1; V: TRBV29-1; DNA: TGCAGCGTTGAAGAAGAGACCCTTTTGAACAATGAGCAGTTCTTC; CDR3: CSVEEETLLNNEQFF
size: many; D: TRBD2; J: TRBJ2-3; V: TRBV6-5; DNA: TGTGCCAGCACTAGGGCTAGCGGTAATACGCAGTATTTT; CDR3: CASTRASGNTQYF
size: few; D: NA; J: TRBJ2-6; V: TRBV18; DNA: TGTGCCAGCTCACCAGGGGTCCCGATCTCTGGGGCCAACGTCCTGACTTTC; CDR3: CASSPGVPISGANVLTF
size: many; D: NA; J: TRBJ2-1; V: TRBV20-1; DNA: TGCAGTGCTTTCAACAATGAGCAGTTCTTC; CDR3: CSAFNNEQFF
size: NA; D: TRBD2; J: TRBJ2-3; V: TRBV14; DNA: TGTGCCAGCAGCCCGGGACTATATACGCAGTATTTT; CDR3: CASSPGLYTQYF
size: NA; D: TRBD1; J: TRBJ1-5; V: TRBV6-1; DNA: TGTGCCAGCTTGGAGGGGGCTAGGAATCAGCCCCAGCATTTT; CDR3: CASLEGARNQPQHF
size: many; D: NA; J: TRBJ2-7; V: TRBV28; DNA: TGTGCCAGCAGTTTAGCGGACACGCTCCGATACGAGCAGTACTTC; CDR3: CASSLADTLRYEQYF
size: NA; D: TRBD2; J: TRBJ2-3; V: TRBV6-6; DNA: TGTGCCAGCACGCGAGCGGGAGGGAGAAATACGCAGTATTTT; CDR3: CASTRAGGRNTQYF
size: few; D: NA; J: TRBJ1-5; V: TRBV28; DNA: TGTGCCAGCAGCCGAGGTCCGCGGAGGCAGACAAATCAGCCCCAGCATTTT; CDR3: CASSRGPRRQTNQPQHF
size: many; D: TRBD1; J: TRBJ1-2; V: TRBV18; DNA: TGTGCCAGCTCAGTCCTACAGGGGGTGATCCTTGGCTACACCTTC; CDR3: CASSVLQGVILGYTF
size: many; D: TRBD1; J: TRBJ1-6; V: TRBV7-2; DNA: TGTGCCAGCAGCTGGGACAGGGATTCACCCCTCCACTTT; CDR3: CASSWDRDSPLHF
size: many; D: TRBD1; J: TRBJ1-5; V: TRBV15; DNA: TGTGCCACCAGCAGAGAACTCACAGGGGTACTTAGCAATCAGCCCCAGCATTTT; CDR3: CATSRELTGVLSNQPQHF
size: many; D: NA; J: TRBJ2-5; V: TRBV30; DNA: TGTGCCGGGTCGACCCCCCAAGAGACCCAGTACTTC; CDR3: CAGSTPQETQYF
size: many; D: NA; J: TRBJ2-2; V: TRBV12-3/TRBV12-4; DNA: TGTGCCAGCAGGGGGATGACGAGTACCGGGGAGCTGTTTTTT; CDR3: CASRGMTSTGELFF
size: many; D: NA; J: TRBJ2-6; V: TRBV18; DNA: TGTGCCAGCTCACCCTACATAACCGGGGCCAACGTCCTGACTTTC; CDR3: CASSPYITGANVLTF
size: many; D: NA; J: TRBJ2-5; V: TRBV4-1; DNA: TGCGCCAGCGGCGGCATAGGACTCGGAGAGACCCAGTACTTC; CDR3: CASGGIGLGETQYF
size: NA; D: NA; J: TRBJ1-1; V: TRBV29-1; DNA: TGCAGCGTACAGGGTTGGAACACTGAAGCTTTCTTT; CDR3: CSVQGWNTEAFF
size: many; D: TRBD1; J: TRBJ2-7; V: TRBV7-9; DNA: TGTGCCAGCAGCTTAGCCACCGGGACAGGGTTGTACGAGCAGTACTTC; CDR3: CASSLATGTGLYEQYF
size: many; D: TRBD2; J: TRBJ2-5; V: TRBV5-1; DNA: TGCGCCAGCAGCTTGACGCTAGCGGGATCTGAGACCCAGTACTTC; CDR3: CASSLTLAGSETQYF
size: many; D: NA; J: TRBJ2-7; V: TRBV20-1; DNA: TGCAGTGCTAGTAGCTACGAGCAGTACTTC; CDR3: CSASSYEQYF
size: many; D: TRBD1; J: TRBJ2-7; V: TRBV7-2; DNA: TGTGCCAGCAGCGCTCGGACAGGGGGCTACGAGCAGTACTTC; CDR3: CASSARTGGYEQYF
size: many; D: NA; J: TRBJ1-3; V: TRBV7-9; DNA: TGTGCCAGCAGCTTAGTGAGCCCTGGAAACACCATATATTTT; CDR3: CASSLVSPGNTIYF